Given below is one TCR beta chain in context. What it binds is not known. A sample-barcoded 5' primer and a J-beta primer mix were used in a second PCR of about 7 to 12 cycles. TCRdb re-called the 5' RACE reads through MiXCR, storing one row per CDR3 protein. The profile shows roughly 1,000,000 distinct CDR3 sequences, 25% of them singletons. The data belong to a study of blood T cells in healthy people across ages. The CDR3 covers 12 residues. Trimming pared 5 bases from V and 7 bases from J, leaving 9 bases between. Caucasian individuals from Russia who were healthy and aged 6 to 90 acted as donors. Study findings and constraints: Relative to aged donors, long-lived donors carried more naive CD4+ cells and displayed higher diversity. Researchers report that TCR beta diversity correlated strongly with naive T cell percentage.

A further study also used this sample, focusing on T cells of mothers and their children. That source reports: Sequencing returned over 8 million TCR beta CDR3 reads per mother and 3 million to 3.5 million per child.

The rearrangement links TRBV12-3 or TRBV12-4 to TRBJ2-1; D unresolved. What was sequenced was blood. The clonotype comes from a girl aged 2 to 9 in good health. The chain's CDR3 is CASSPLFNEQFF. CDR3 bases: TGTGCCAGCAGTCCCCTCTTTAATGAGCAGTTCTTC.